The 8 T cell receptor beta chains in this list originate from one sample, sequenced in a study of blood T cells in healthy people across ages. It was with a sample-barcoded 5' primer and a J-beta primer mix that a second PCR of roughly 7 to 11 cycles was run. TCRdb recomputed calls from the 5' RACE reads with MiXCR, one row per CDR3 protein. The table shows approximately 290,000 distinct CDR3 sequences, with less than 30% occurring only once. Sequenced sample: blood. These TCRs come from a woman aged 65 to 85 in good health.

The rearrangement uses TRBV7-2 and TRBJ2-3; the D gene could be TRBD1 or TRBD2 (5 bases each). The CDR3 contains 16 residues. Germline CDR1 is SGHTA and CDR2 is FQGNSA. Trimming pared 1 base from V and 2 bases from J, leaving 13 bases between. In nucleotides, the CDR3 is TGTGCCAGCAGCTTAGAAGGGACCTTCATCACAGATACGCAGTATTTT. This gives the protein CASSLEGTFITDTQYF.

This rearrangement joins TRBV27 to TRBJ2-1; the match to TRBD1 covers 8 bases. The CDR3 is 13 residues long. V shed 3 bases and J 9 bases; nucleotides not matched to a gene: 4. The germline V gene encodes CDR1 MNHEY and CDR2 SMNVEV (reference sequence). CDR3 coding DNA: TGTGCCAGCAGTTTCCCAGGGGGCGTTGAGCAGTTCTTC. Protein: CASSFPGGVEQFF.

The chain recombines TRBV6-1 with TRBJ2-1, with 7 bases fitting TRBD2. J gave up 7 bases and V 8 bases, and 14 bases lay outside the gene matches. The CDR3 contains 15 residues. Germline V lookup: CDR1 MNHNS, CDR2 SASEGT. CDR3 residues: CASGRRGMDLNEQFF. The CDR3 nucleotides read TGTGCCAGCGGTCGGCGGGGGATGGATCTTAATGAGCAGTTCTTC.

The chain employs TRBV7-9 and TRBJ2-3; D gene uncertain. Per the germline V gene, CDR1 is SEHNR and CDR2 is FQNEAQ (reference sequence). V was cut by 5 bases and J by 0 bases, with 15 bases left in between. The CDR3 has 16 amino acids. The CDR3 region has the DNA TGTGCCAGCAGCCCCCAAGCATGGGTGAGCACAGATACGCAGTATTTT. It is translated as CASSPQAWVSTDTQYF.

This clonotype turned up a few times. This rearrangement joins TRBV2 to TRBJ2-5; the match to TRBD2 covers 7 bases. The CDR3 is 13 amino acids. With 8 bases clipped from V and 7 bases from J, the junction kept 10 bases outside the gene matches. CDR1 is SNHLY and CDR2 is FYNNEI in the germline V gene. CDR3 protein: CASPFGGSGTQYF. DNA of the CDR3: TGTGCCAGCCCCTTCGGGGGGAGTGGGACCCAGTACTTC. The full variable domain, in which reference TRBV2 and TRBJ2-5 provide the parts outside the CDR3, is EPEVTQTPSHQVTQMGQEVILRCVPISNHLYFYWYRQILGQKVEFLVSFYNNEISEKSEIFDDQFSVERPDGSNFTLKIRSTKLEDSAMYFCASPFGGSGTQYFGPGTRLLVL.

This clonotype was counted between two and nine times. The chain has TRBV24-1 and TRBJ2-5, with D possibly being TRBD1 (5 bases). The DNA end lines up better with TRBJ2-1; the J call may be wrong. This CDR3 has 12 amino acids. Looked up from germline, CDR1 is KGHDR and CDR2 is SFDVKD. The CDR3 spells CATSDLGVGQFF. The CDR3 bases are TGTGCCACCAGTGATTTAGGGGTGGGGCAGTTCTTC.

A few counts support this clonotype. J is TRBJ2-5 and V is TRBV28; TRBD2 matches 8 bases. The DNA end lines up better with TRBJ2-1; the J call may be wrong. Germline V CDR1 and CDR2: MDHEN, SYDVKM. This CDR3 comprises 14 residues. The CDR3, as DNA: TGTGCCAGCAAAGACGGAGCGGGAGTGGGTGAGCAGTTCTTC. Amino acids: CASKDGAGVGEQFF.

V usage is TRBV9 and J usage is TRBJ2-2; TRBD1 matches 9 bases. The ends lost 3 bases at V and 6 bases at J; junction bases unmatched: 6. The germline CDR1 and CDR2 sequences are SGDLS and YYNGEE. This CDR3 is 15 amino acids long. The CDR3: CASSATGGIAGELFF. The CDR3 nucleotides are TGTGCCAGCAGCGCAACAGGGGGCATTGCCGGGGAGCTGTTTTTT.